This T cell receptor beta chain was recovered during a study of T cell repertoires in cytomegalovirus infection. In the study overall: Indicated by public TCR beta signatures were CMV infection and matching HLA type.

The CDR3 runs to 11 residues. Looked up from germline, CDR1 is MNHNY and CDR2 is SVGAGI (reference sequence). V shed 6 bases and J shed 5 bases, with 8 bases lying between them. TCRdb called the reads again in MiXCR, with one record for every CDR3 protein. The table has 700,000 to 950,000 distinct CDR3 sequences, less than 35% seen once. This clonotype appeared a few times. The target antigen is unknown. Sequencing used cultured CD8+ T cells from PBMCs, obtained from culture after CMV antigen stimulation. The rearrangement uses TRBV6-6 and TRBJ2-7; either TRBD1 or TRBD2 may supply D (5 bases each). This TCR was recovered from a human donor in good health (CMV status not recorded). Some clones in this sample may be carry-over from other donors' samples. As DNA, the CDR3 is TGTGCCAGCAGGAGAGGGGACGAGCAGTACTTC. Translated: CASRRGDEQYF.